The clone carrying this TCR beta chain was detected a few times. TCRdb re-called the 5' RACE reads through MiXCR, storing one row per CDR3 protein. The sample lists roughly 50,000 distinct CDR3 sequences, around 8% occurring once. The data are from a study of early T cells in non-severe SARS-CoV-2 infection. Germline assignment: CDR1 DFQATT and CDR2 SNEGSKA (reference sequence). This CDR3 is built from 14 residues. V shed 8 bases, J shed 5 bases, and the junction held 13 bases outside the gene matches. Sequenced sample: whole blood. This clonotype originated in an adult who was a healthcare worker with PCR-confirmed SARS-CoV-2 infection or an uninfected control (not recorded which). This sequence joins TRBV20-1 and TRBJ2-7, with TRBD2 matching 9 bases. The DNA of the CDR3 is TGCAGTTCACGACCGGGACTAGCCCCCCACGAGCAGTACTTC. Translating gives CSSRPGLAPHEQYF.